These T cell receptor beta chains were read from a single sample in a study of blood T cells in healthy people across ages. In TCRdb, the 5' RACE reads were re-called with MiXCR into one record per CDR3 protein. The sample carries approximately 830,000 distinct CDR3 sequences, around 68% recorded once. The source material was blood. These TCRs come from a man in his thirties or forties in good health. Each CDR3 is given with its conserved first and last residue. Each record gives: CDR3 DNA, CDR3 protein, D gene, V gene, clone size, CDR3 length, J gene. The D gene is left open where the match is weak. Not every row has a clone size; where given, it reads once, few, many or a size class.

TGCGCCAGCAGCCAAGGGGGCGGGGGCCGTAGCTCCTACAATGAGCAGTTCTTC	CASSQGGGGRSSYNEQFF	NA	TRBV4-3	few	18	TRBJ2-1
TGCAGTGCTAACCCCGGGGTATCTGTCACTGAAGCTTTCTTT	CSANPGVSVTEAFF	NA	TRBV20-1	NA	14	TRBJ1-1
TGTGCCAGCAGCCAAGCAGCTCAAGAGACCCAGTACTTC	CASSQAAQETQYF	NA	TRBV16	NA	13	TRBJ2-5
TGTGCCAGCCTAAGGACGGGGACCGAGCAGTACTTC	CASLRTGTEQYF	NA	TRBV7-9	NA	12	TRBJ2-7
TGTGCCAGCAGCTTGGAGGTTTCGGGGGGAAAGGGATACAATGAGCAGTTCTTC	CASSLEVSGGKGYNEQFF	TRBD2	TRBV5-6	once	18	TRBJ2-1
TGTGCCACCAGCAGAACCGGGACAGGGGTCGACGAGCAGTACTTC	CATSRTGTGVDEQYF	TRBD1	TRBV15	NA	15	TRBJ2-7
TGTGCCAGCAGTTTGGAGACTAGCGGGAATGACTACAATGAGCAGTTCTTC	CASSLETSGNDYNEQFF	TRBD2	TRBV28	NA	17	TRBJ2-1
TGCGCCAGCAGCTTGTCGGGGGCCCGCAATCAGCCCCAGCATTTT	CASSLSGARNQPQHF	NA	TRBV5-1	NA	15	TRBJ1-5
TGTGCCAGCAGCAAAGCCGGGACAGCCCTTTACTATAGCAATCAGCCCCAGCATTTT	CASSKAGTALYYSNQPQHF	NA	TRBV21-1	NA	19	TRBJ1-5
TGCAGTGCTAGAAATGGGCGGACAGGCCGCTACGAGCAGTACTTC	CSARNGRTGRYEQYF	TRBD1	TRBV20-1	NA	15	TRBJ2-7
TGTGCCAGCAGCTTTGGGACGGATGGGTCTCGAGAGACCCAGTACTTC	CASSFGTDGSRETQYF	NA	TRBV5-4	NA	16	TRBJ2-5